The T cell receptor beta chain under discussion was sequenced for a study of blood T cell repertoires in COVID-19. The overall study: The United States, Italy and Spain were the sources of the acute and convalescent COVID-19 samples.

CDR3 length equals 15 residues. Germline V lookup: CDR1 SGHDT, CDR2 YYEEEE. V was clipped by 0 bases and J by 8 bases; unmatched bases: 7. Repertoires were generated with immunoSEQ multiplex PCR, while TCRdb's copy carries only in-frame clones and drops some. Of about 220,000 clones in the sample, more than 70% were seen once. This clonotype originated in a woman of 80 years or more with acute or convalescent COVID-19. The chain uses TRBV5-6 and TRBJ1-4; 7 bases align to TRBD1. Sequencing was carried out using peripheral blood. The CDR3 DNA reads TGTGCCAGCAGCTTGGAGGCAGGGGGACGCGAAAAACTGTTTTTT. Its protein is CASSLEAGGREKLFF.